Detailed here is one T cell receptor (beta chain). Antigen: not known. This entry is derived from a study of CD8 T cells in Susac syndrome. Reverse transcription of about 0.5 to 1 ug RNA used random hexamers. With immunoSEQ multiplex PCR, TCR beta CDR3 was amplified across 54 Vbeta and 13 Jbeta. A single record per CDR3 protein comes from TCRdb applying MiXCR to the immunoSEQ multiplex PCR reads. In the table there are fewer than 150,000 distinct CDR3 sequences, around 94% of which are singletons. The CDR3 extends over 16 amino acids. Germline-derived CDR1 and CDR2 are SGHDT and YYEEEE. Deletions cut 1 base from V and 3 bases from J, with 14 bases between. Study-wide findings and caveats: The authors acknowledged that the study's TCR sequencing and HLA analysis involved relatively few individuals.

The sequenced material came from CD8+ T cells from PBMCs. The clonotype comes from a human donor in good health. The chain employs TRBV5-6 and TRBJ2-1; tentatively, D is TRBD1 (6 bases). The CDR3 is CASSLYYRVHYNEQFF. The CDR3, as DNA: TGTGCCAGCAGCTTGTATTACAGGGTCCACTACAATGAGCAGTTCTTC.